Below, 32 T cell receptor beta chains from the same sample are listed, as sequenced in a study of T-cell memory formation after mild COVID-19. TCRdb passed the 5' RACE reads through MiXCR, listing each CDR3 protein once. The sample shows about 90,000 distinct CDR3 sequences, 10% to 15% of them seen only once. The sequencing sample was made of PBMCs or a T cell subset sorted from them (not recorded which). The receptors were gathered from an adult woman who had mild COVID-19 (a few samples of this study predate the infection). Cell type and time point are not known.

The chain carries TRBV29-1 and TRBJ1-4, with D perhaps TRBD1 (5 bases). V was shortened by 7 bases and J by 4 bases, with 22 bases between the two germline ends. Germline V gene data show CDR1 as SQVTM and CDR2 as ANQGSEA. The CDR3 is 16 residues long. Here the CDR3 reads CSAAGVEGILNEKLFF. CDR3 nucleotides: TGCAGCGCCGCGGGGGTGGAAGGGATCCTTAATGAAAAACTGTTTTTT.

This sequence joins TRBV11-2 and TRBJ2-7, with 7 bases matching TRBD2. Germline CDR1 SGHAT, CDR2 FQNNGV. CDR3 length: 14 residues. Trimming cost V 3 bases and J 2 bases; bases outside gene matches: 4. CDR3 protein: CASSFGGGTYEQYF. The CDR3 DNA reads as TGTGCCAGCAGCTTTGGGGGGGGAACCTACGAGCAGTACTTC.

This clonotype showed up just a few times. The junction and the germline gene differ at one end; a read error may be behind it. V usage is TRBV7-7 and J usage is TRBJ2-7, with 7 bases matching TRBD1. The CDR3 has 14 residues. Germline CDR1 reads SSHAT; CDR2 reads FNYEAQ (reference sequence). CDR3 sequence: CASSLGEGAVEQYF. CDR3 sequence (DNA): TGTGCTAGCAGCTTAGGTGAGGGGGCGGTCGAGCAGTACTTC. Full variable domain (remainder filled in from reference TRBV7-7 and TRBJ2-7): GAGVSQSPRYKVTKRGQDVTLRCDPISSHATLYWYQQALGQGPEFLTYFNYEAQPDKSGLPSDRFSAERPEGSISTLTIQRTEQRDSAMYRCASSLGEGAVEQYFGPGTRLTVT.

This clonotype was counted a few times. The chain is built from TRBV27 and TRBJ2-1; no definite D call. The CDR3 contains 15 residues. The germline V and J ends were trimmed by 0 bases and 2 bases, with 8 bases remaining between them. Germline V gene data show CDR1 as MNHEY and CDR2 as SMNVEV (reference sequence). DNA for the CDR3: TGTGCCAGCAGTTTATCGGCAAGCCCCTACAATGAGCAGTTCTTC. It yields the protein CASSLSASPYNEQFF.

This clonotype was found a few times. The chain joins TRBV20-1 to TRBJ1-1; 9 bases are a match to TRBD1. Per the germline V gene, CDR1 is DFQATT and CDR2 is SNEGSKA (reference sequence). The CDR3 has 13 amino acids. With 4 bases clipped from V and 5 bases from J, the junction kept 5 bases outside the gene matches. DNA for the CDR3: TGCAGTGCTATACAGGGGGCAATGACTGAAGCTTTCTTT. Its protein product is CSAIQGAMTEAFF.

This clonotype appeared a few times. The rearrangement uses TRBV2 and TRBJ2-5; D is perhaps TRBD1 (5 bases). CDR1 SNHLY and CDR2 FYNNEI come from the germline V gene. Trimming shortened V by 6 bases and J by 5 bases, and 10 bases separated the two germline ends. The CDR3 contains 12 residues. CDR3 residues: CASSHRSETQYF. CDR3 DNA sequence: TGTGCCAGCAGCCACAGGAGTGAGACCCAGTACTTC.

This clonotype was detected a few times. V is TRBV6-5 and J is TRBJ2-5; D is perhaps TRBD2 (6 bases). Germline CDR1 reads MNHEY; CDR2 reads SVGAGI. With 0 bases removed from V and 5 bases from J, the gap between germline ends came to 13 bases. This CDR3 region has 15 residues. The CDR3 loop reads CASSYSHDRGETQYF. CDR3 nucleotide sequence: TGTGCCAGCAGTTACTCCCACGACCGGGGGGAGACCCAGTACTTC.

The chain couples TRBV25-1 to TRBJ1-1; 7 bases fit TRBD1. Losses at the gene ends were 6 bases for V and 6 bases for J; bases not matched to a gene: 10. This CDR3 region has 14 residues. Germline V lookup: CDR1 MGHDK, CDR2 SYGVNS. The chain's CDR3 is CASRTGTDTSEAFF. The CDR3 nucleotides are TGTGCCAGCAGAACCGGGACAGATACTTCTGAAGCTTTCTTT.

The V and J genes are TRBV5-1 and TRBJ2-1; D possibly corresponds to TRBD1 (6 bases). The V gene lost 0 bases and the J gene lost 0 bases, with 10 bases spanning the gap. The V gene's germline CDR1 is SGHRS and CDR2 YFSETQ. This CDR3 has 16 amino acids. The CDR3 loop reads CASSLGDNLSYNEQFF. Here the CDR3 DNA reads TGCGCCAGCAGCTTGGGGGACAACCTCTCCTACAATGAGCAGTTCTTC.

This clonotype was detected a few times. The chain joins TRBV6-4 to TRBJ2-3, with D perhaps matching TRBD1 or TRBD2 (6 bases each). Germline assignment: CDR1 MRHNA and CDR2 SNTAGT. The CDR3 sequence is 15 residues long. V lost 5 bases to trimming and J lost 3 bases, with 15 bases between them. The CDR3 region is CASSQEGGETDTQYF. In DNA, the CDR3 is TGTGCCAGCAGTCAGGAGGGGGGAGAAACAGATACGCAGTATTTT.

The chain joins TRBV10-2 to TRBJ2-1; 13 positions agree with TRBD2. V lost 7 bases, J lost 3 bases, and 15 bases stayed unmatched. CDR3 size: 19 residues. Germline values: CDR1 WSHSY, CDR2 SAAADI. DNA of the CDR3: TGCGCCAGCAACCTTGGGACTAGCGGGACCTGGGACCTCTACAATGAGCAGTTCTTC. Protein sequence: CASNLGTSGTWDLYNEQFF.

The table lists this clonotype with a few counts. CDR3 coding DNA: TGCGCCAGCAGCTTGGAGTCAGGGGGAGGCTACGAGCAGTACTTC. It translates to CASSLESGGGYEQYF. The chain uses TRBV5-1 and TRBJ2-7; weak D call: TRBD1 (7 bases). The germline CDR1 and CDR2 sequences are SGHRS and YFSETQ. The V end was cut by 0 bases, the J end by 3 bases, with 13 bases between. There are 15 residues in the CDR3.

This clonotype was found many times. The chain uses TRBV4-1 and TRBJ2-2; D not certain. This CDR3 contains 20 residues. V lost 1 base to trimming and J lost 1 base, with 22 bases between them. Per germline, CDR1 MGHRA and CDR2 YSYEKL. The DNA of the CDR3 is TGCGCCAGCAGCCAAGCGCTGGGCGGCCCCTCACGCGGGAACACCGGGGAGCTGTTTTTT. Protein: CASSQALGGPSRGNTGELFF.

This clonotype was counted only a few times. The chain carries TRBV30 and TRBJ2-5; D perhaps matches TRBD2 (6 bases). Trimming pared 3 bases from V and 1 base from J, leaving 15 bases between. The CDR3 consists of 15 residues. Germline CDR1 is GTSNPN and CDR2 is SVGIG (reference sequence). CDR3 protein: CAWRAVGTSQETQYF. In nucleotides, the CDR3 is TGTGCCTGGAGGGCGGTCGGGACTTCCCAAGAGACCCAGTACTTC.

This chain uses TRBV15 with TRBJ2-7; 10 bases align to TRBD2. The germline gives CDR1 LNHNV, CDR2 YYDKDF (reference sequence). The CDR3 is 17 residues long. Losses at the gene ends were 4 bases for V and 1 base for J; bases not matched to a gene: 10. The CDR3 nucleotides are TGTGCCACCAGCACCGCTTTTTCACTAGCGGGATCCTACGAGCAGTACTTC. Its protein product is CATSTAFSLAGSYEQYF. The variable domain in full, with the rest retrieved from reference TRBV15 and TRBJ2-7, is DAMVIQNPRYQVTQFGKPVTLSCSQTLNHNVMYWYQQKSSQAPKLLFHYYDKDFNNEADTPDNFQSRRPNTSFCFLDIRSPGLGDTAMYLCATSTAFSLAGSYEQYFGPGTRLTVT.

The CDR3, as DNA: TGTGCCAGCAGTTACCCTACGGGGGGGTTGGGGTTTTATGAGCAGTTCTTC. The encoded protein is CASSYPTGGLGFYEQFF. V usage is TRBV6-5 and J usage is TRBJ2-1; 8 bases agree with TRBD2. Losses at the gene ends were 2 bases for V and 8 bases for J; bases not matched to a gene: 14. The CDR3 is 17 amino acids. Per germline, CDR1 MNHEY and CDR2 SVGAGI.

The chain is built from TRBV3-1 and TRBJ2-7; TRBD2 matches at 8 bases. Germline CDR1 is LGHDT and CDR2 is YNNKEL (reference sequence). J gave up 1 base and V 0 bases, and 5 bases lay outside the gene matches. The CDR3 spans 16 residues. The CDR3 is CASSQDIAGRSYEQYF. The CDR3 DNA is TGTGCCAGCAGCCAAGATATAGCGGGAAGGTCCTACGAGCAGTACTTC.

The J gene is TRBJ2-1, the V gene TRBV4-3, with TRBD2 identical over 14 bases. The V gene's germline CDR1 is LGHNA and CDR2 YSLEER. The junction had 3 bases not matched to a gene; V was cut back by 0 bases and J by 8 bases. This CDR3 has 16 amino acids. The CDR3 DNA reads as TGCGCCAGCAGCCAAGAGGGACTAGCGGGAGTCGATGAGCAGTTCTTC. Translating gives CASSQEGLAGVDEQFF.

This clonotype showed up just once. V is TRBV5-1 and J is TRBJ2-3, with 9 nucleotides matching TRBD1. Germline V gives CDR1 SGHRS, CDR2 YFSETQ. V shed 4 bases and J 2 bases; nucleotides not matched to a gene: 5. The CDR3 contains 15 residues. The CDR3 reads CASSTGQGPTDTQYF. CDR3 in DNA: TGCGCCAGCAGCACGGGACAGGGTCCCACAGATACGCAGTATTTT.

This clonotype was seen ten or more times. CDR3 sequence (DNA): TGTGCCAGCAGCTCGGGGAACAGGGGAGTCAATGAGCAGTTCTTC. Translation: CASSSGNRGVNEQFF. The chain joins TRBV7-9 to TRBJ2-1; TRBD1 agrees at 7 bases. The V segment lost 4 bases and the J segment 6 bases; nucleotides outside the gene matches: 9. The CDR3 contains 15 residues. Germline V gene sequence: CDR1 SEHNR, CDR2 FQNEAQ (reference sequence).

The J gene is TRBJ2-3, the V gene TRBV21-1; the DNA was not compared with TRBD1, the D call given in the table. TRBV21-1 is listed as a pseudogene. The CDR3 runs to 15 residues. CDR3 amino acids: CATCRWGVPTDTQYF. For the CDR3, the DNA is TGTGCCACCTGCCGGTGGGGGGTACCCACAGATACGCAGTATTTT.

This clonotype was seen only a few times. The rearrangement links TRBV24-1 to TRBJ2-2; 9 positions match TRBD1. Trimming removed 8 bases from V and 3 bases from J; junction bases left unmatched: 3. This CDR3 has 14 residues. Germline V gene lookup returns CDR1 KGHDR and CDR2 SFDVKD. In DNA form, the CDR3 reads TGTGCCACCAAACAGGGGGCGGACACCGGGGAGCTGTTTTTT. Its protein is CATKQGADTGELFF.

This clonotype occurred a few times. The chain couples TRBV30 to TRBJ2-5; no reliable D call. Germline CDR1 GTSNPN, CDR2 SVGIG (reference sequence). The CDR3 runs 13 residues. With 2 bases removed from V and 1 base from J, the gap between germline ends came to 8 bases. CDR3 loop: CAWSRSGQETQYF. CDR3 coding DNA: TGTGCCTGGAGTCGTTCGGGCCAAGAGACCCAGTACTTC.

Comment on this clonotype: The junction differs from germline at one of its ends, possibly a read error. The gene calls are TRBV29-1 and TRBJ2-3, with TRBD2 identical over 8 bases. CDR3 size: 14 residues. From germline, CDR1 is SQVTM and CDR2 ANQGSEA. CDR3 nucleotide sequence: TGCAGCGTTGAGGGGCGGGAGGCTTCAGACACGCAGTATTTT. Residues: CSVEGREASDTQYF.

In its sample, this clonotype was seen a few times. The chain recombines TRBV20-1 with TRBJ2-3; the D call may be TRBD1 or TRBD2 (5 bases each). With 6 bases removed from V and 10 bases from J, the gap between germline ends came to 20 bases. Germline V gives CDR1 DFQATT, CDR2 SNEGSKA (reference sequence). The CDR3 runs to 13 residues. Written as DNA, the CDR3 is TGCAGTGCCCCCGAGGGACCCCGGGACGCGCAGTATTTT. This codes for CSAPEGPRDAQYF.

This clonotype was counted a few times. The rearrangement joins TRBV5-1 to TRBJ2-7, with 10 bases identical to TRBD1. After removal of 7 bases from V and 3 bases from J, the junction contained 7 bases not matched to a gene. Germline CDR1 is SGHRS and CDR2 is YFSETQ. This CDR3 has 14 residues. The CDR3 reads CASVPGTGDYEQYF. For the CDR3, the DNA is TGCGCCAGCGTCCCCGGGACAGGGGACTACGAGCAGTACTTC.

This clonotype turned up a few times. The CDR3 is CASSTPQNRNEQFF. For the CDR3, the DNA is TGTGCCAGCAGTACCCCCCAGAATAGGAATGAGCAGTTCTTC. This chain joins TRBV6-2 or TRBV6-3 and TRBJ2-1, with D hard to call. The V and J ends lost 5 bases and 7 bases respectively, with 15 bases between them. CDR1 and CDR2 (germline): MNHEY, SVGEGT. The CDR3 totals 14 residues.

The chain uses TRBV4-2 and TRBJ2-7, with 10 bases matching TRBD2. The length of the CDR3 is 17 residues. V lost 3 bases, J lost 0 bases, and 8 bases stayed unmatched. CDR1 and CDR2 from the germline V gene are LGHNA and YNFKEQ. In DNA form, the CDR3 reads TGTGCCAGCAGCCACCCCTTAGCGGGAGGTAACTCCTACGAGCAGTACTTC. It translates to CASSHPLAGGNSYEQYF.

The chain has TRBV24-1 and TRBJ2-2; TRBD1 might be the D (5 bases). There are 11 residues in the CDR3. Between the trimmed V and J ends, which lost 5 bases and 11 bases, there was a span of 8 bases. From germline, CDR1 is KGHDR and CDR2 SFDVKD. The CDR3: CATSVRGELFF. The CDR3 DNA is TGTGCCACCAGTGTAAGGGGCGAGCTGTTTTTT.

This clonotype was counted a few times. The CDR3 DNA follows: TGTGCCACCAGCACCTTTGGTCAGTACTTC. Amino acids: CATSTFGQYF. This chain uses TRBV15 with TRBJ2-4; D call uncertain. V was shortened by 4 bases and J by 12 bases, with 7 bases between the two germline ends. Germline V gene sequence: CDR1 LNHNV, CDR2 YYDKDF (reference sequence). This CDR3 spans 10 amino acids.

The gene calls are TRBV20-1 and TRBJ2-7; unclear D gene. Trimming cost V 4 bases and J 3 bases, with 7 bases left between them. Germline V lookup: CDR1 DFQATT, CDR2 SNEGSKA (reference sequence). This CDR3 has 11 amino acids. CDR3 protein: CSATRVYEQYF. In DNA form, the CDR3 reads TGCAGTGCTACTCGAGTCTACGAGCAGTACTTC.

This clonotype has more than one count but fewer than ten. This chain connects TRBV4-2 to TRBJ2-3, with a possible D match to TRBD2 (6 bases). V lost 0 bases and J 7 bases, leaving 23 bases between the germline ends. Germline V gene sequence: CDR1 LGHNA, CDR2 YNFKEQ. The CDR3 length is 18 residues. CDR3 residues: CASSQEAEDYRLYNTQYF. In DNA form, the CDR3 reads TGTGCCAGCAGCCAAGAGGCGGAGGACTACCGGCTTTATAATACGCAGTATTTT.